What follows is one TCR beta chain and its context. Its specificity is unknown. 13 Jbeta primers and 60 Vbeta primers were used for the PCR. The assay was immunoSEQ multiplex PCR, and TCRdb's table has in-frame clones only and misses some. The sample yields about 150,000 clones, over 60% seen once. These data originate in a study of cytomegalovirus exposure and HLA in healthy donors. Study-wide findings and caveats: Reported results showed that the classifier diagnosed cytomegalovirus status with high specificity and sensitivity. In a later analysis, CMV-associated beta chains were mostly HLA-associated, it appeared.

Sequenced sample: PBMCs. This clonotype was obtained from a man aged 35-49 years in good health and CMV-seronegative.

The CDR3 is CASTKSGRVNEQYF. The DNA of the CDR3 is TGTGCCAGCACCAAGAGCGGGAGAGTCAACGAGCAGTACTTC. The chain combines TRBV6-5 with TRBJ2-7; 8 bases map to TRBD2. V shed 7 bases and J 5 bases; nucleotides not matched to a gene: 10. CDR3 size: 14 residues. CDR1 is MNHEY, CDR2 SVGAGI, per germline.